Each of the 4 T cell receptor beta chains below was sequenced from the same sample in a study of blood T cell repertoires in COVID-19. Assay used: immunoSEQ multiplex PCR; TCRdb lists only in-frame clones, some missing. The sample includes roughly 140,000 clones, roughly 76% of them seen just once. The sequenced sample was peripheral blood. The receptors were sampled from a human donor with acute or convalescent COVID-19. The donor label of this sample is uncertain.

V usage is TRBV2 and J usage is TRBJ1-4, with D possibly TRBD1 on 6 matching bases. The CDR3 spans 15 residues. Germline V lookup: CDR1 SNHLY, CDR2 FYNNEI. Trimming removed 2 bases at V and 4 bases at J, with 11 bases between. The CDR3 DNA follows: TGTGCCAGCAGTGAAACTACAGGGCTTAATGAAAAACTGTTTTTT. This encodes CASSETTGLNEKLFF.

The rearrangement joins TRBV7-3 to TRBJ2-1; 7 nucleotides match TRBD2. This CDR3 is built from 16 residues. Germline CDR1 and CDR2: SGHTA and FQGTGA. J gave up 1 base and V 5 bases, and 8 bases lay outside the gene matches. The CDR3 region is CASSPLSGSSYNEQFF. CDR3 nucleotide sequence: TGTGCCAGCAGCCCTCTTAGCGGGTCTTCCTACAATGAGCAGTTCTTC.

CDR3 nucleotide sequence: TGTGCCACCAGTTCCCTCGGTGATGAAGCTTTCTTT. It yields the protein CATSSLGDEAFF. The chain joins TRBV15 to TRBJ1-1; D ambiguous. Germline V gene lookup returns CDR1 LNHNV and CDR2 YYDKDF (reference sequence). The CDR3 extends over 12 amino acids. Trimming stripped 6 bases from V and 7 bases from J, with 12 bases between.

The V and J genes are TRBV11-2 and TRBJ1-3; D is perhaps TRBD1 (6 bases). Germline values: CDR1 SGHAT, CDR2 FQNNGV. V gave up 2 bases and J gave up 4 bases, with 15 bases separating them. The CDR3 length is 16 residues. Here the CDR3 DNA reads TGTGCCAGCAGCTTAAATCTGGGGGCGTGGGGAAACACCATATATTTT. Protein product: CASSLNLGAWGNTIYF.